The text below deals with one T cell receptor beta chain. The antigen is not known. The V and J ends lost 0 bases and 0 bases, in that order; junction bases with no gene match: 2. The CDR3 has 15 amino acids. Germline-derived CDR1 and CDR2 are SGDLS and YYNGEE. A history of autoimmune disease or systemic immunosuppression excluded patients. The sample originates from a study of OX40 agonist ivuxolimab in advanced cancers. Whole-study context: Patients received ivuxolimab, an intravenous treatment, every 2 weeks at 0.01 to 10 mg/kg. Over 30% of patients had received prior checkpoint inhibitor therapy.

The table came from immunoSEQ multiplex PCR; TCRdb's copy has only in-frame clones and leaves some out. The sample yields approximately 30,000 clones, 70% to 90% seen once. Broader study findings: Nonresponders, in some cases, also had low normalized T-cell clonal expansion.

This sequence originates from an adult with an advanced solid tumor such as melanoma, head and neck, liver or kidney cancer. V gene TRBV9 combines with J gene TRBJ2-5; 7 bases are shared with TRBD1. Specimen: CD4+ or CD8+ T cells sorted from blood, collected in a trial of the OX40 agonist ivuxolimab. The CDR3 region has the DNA TGTGCCAGCAGCGTAGAGGGGGCGGACCAAGAGACCCAGTACTTC. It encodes CASSVEGADQETQYF.